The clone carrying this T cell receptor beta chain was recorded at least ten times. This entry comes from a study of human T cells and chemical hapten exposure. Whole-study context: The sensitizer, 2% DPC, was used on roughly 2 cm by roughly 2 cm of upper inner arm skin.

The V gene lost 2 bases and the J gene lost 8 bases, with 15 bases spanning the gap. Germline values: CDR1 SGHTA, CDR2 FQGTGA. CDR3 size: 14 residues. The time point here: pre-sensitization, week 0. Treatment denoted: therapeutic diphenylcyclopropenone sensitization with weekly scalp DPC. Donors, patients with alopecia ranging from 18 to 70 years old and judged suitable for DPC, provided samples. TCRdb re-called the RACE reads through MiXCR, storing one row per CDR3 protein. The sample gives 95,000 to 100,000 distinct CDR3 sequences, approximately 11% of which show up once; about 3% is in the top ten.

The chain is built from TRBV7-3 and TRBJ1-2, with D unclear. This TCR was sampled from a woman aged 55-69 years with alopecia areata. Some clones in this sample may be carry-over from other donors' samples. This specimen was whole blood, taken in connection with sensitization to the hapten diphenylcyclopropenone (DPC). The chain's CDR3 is CASSLAVGFGGYTF. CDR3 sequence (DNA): TGTGCCAGCAGCTTAGCTGTGGGGTTTGGAGGCTACACCTTC.